The 6 T cell receptor beta chains below all came from one sample that was sequenced in a study of shared clonotypes between healthy human individuals. Assay: immunoSEQ multiplex PCR; the TCRdb copy retains only in-frame clones and omits some. The sample has around 940,000 clones, 70% to 85% seen once; the top ten hold over 1.3%. Sequenced sample: memory CD4+ T cells sorted from blood. Described subset: CD45RA-negative fraction. The receptor source for this set is a man between 18 and 29 years old in good health.

The genes are TRBV4-3 and TRBJ2-2, with TRBD1 identical over 9 bases. The CDR3 is made up of 15 amino acids. V gave up 0 bases and J gave up 8 bases; unmatched junction bases: 4. CDR1 LGHNA and CDR2 YSLEER come from the germline V gene. The CDR3 DNA follows: TGCGCCAGCAGCCAAGAACAGGGGGCGTCTGGGGAGCTGTTTTTT. The encoded protein is CASSQEQGASGELFF.

V and J are TRBV11-2 and TRBJ2-4; D unclear. The V and J ends lost 0 bases and 9 bases respectively, with 3 bases between them. From germline, CDR1 is SGHAT and CDR2 FQNNGV. The CDR3 totals 11 residues. CDR3 protein: CASSLEGIQYF. DNA for the CDR3: TGTGCCAGCAGCTTAGAGGGCATTCAGTACTTC.

This clone appeared a single time. The genes are TRBV30 and TRBJ1-3; D is ambiguous. V lost 5 bases to trimming and J lost 0 bases, with 5 bases between them. The CDR3 is 12 amino acids. CDR1 is GTSNPN and CDR2 is SVGIG in the germline V gene (reference sequence). CDR3 DNA sequence: TGTGCCTGGGCTGACTCTGGAAACACCATATATTTT. This codes for CAWADSGNTIYF.

This clone showed up just once. The chain joins TRBV10-3 to TRBJ1-2; D uncertain. Trimming left V 3 bases short and J 4 bases short, with 9 bases between. There are 13 residues in the CDR3. Germline V gives CDR1 ENHRY, CDR2 SYGVKD. The CDR3 sequence: CAISEATLYGYTF. CDR3 coding DNA: TGTGCCATCAGTGAAGCGACCCTCTATGGCTACACCTTC.

The genes are TRBV6-6 and TRBJ2-7, with TRBD1 matching 10 bases. CDR1 MNHNY and CDR2 SVGAGI come from the germline V gene (reference sequence). The CDR3 is 14 residues long. V lost 5 bases, J lost 3 bases, and 4 bases stayed unmatched. CDR3 amino acids: CASSRGQGGYEQYF. CDR3 in DNA: TGTGCCAGCAGTCGCGGACAGGGGGGCTACGAGCAGTACTTC.

The chain is built from TRBV5-1 and TRBJ2-7; TRBD1 matches 7 bases. This CDR3 comprises 17 residues. Trimming removed 0 bases from V and 2 bases from J; junction bases left unmatched: 11. Germline assignment: CDR1 SGHRS and CDR2 YFSETQ. CDR3 sequence: CASSLGLTSTGAYEQYF. The CDR3 DNA sequence: TGCGCCAGCAGCTTGGGACTTACCTCCACAGGGGCCTACGAGCAGTACTTC.